This entry describes one TCR beta chain. Its antigen is still unknown. TEMRA cells were enriched by FACS, while CD8+ and CD4+ T cells were obtained through a negative isolation that was performed magnetically. Random hexamers were used to reverse transcribe an amount of about 0.45 to 1 ug RNA. The TCR beta CDR3 was amplified by immunoSEQ multiplex PCR across 54 Vbeta, 13 Jbeta. One entry per CDR3 protein results from TCRdb running MiXCR on the immunoSEQ multiplex PCR reads. The sample carries roughly 130,000 distinct CDR3 sequences, 96% recorded once. The data were obtained in a study of CD8 T cells in Susac syndrome. General study results and limits: The authors acknowledged that their TCR sequencing and HLA analysis involved a relatively small number of individuals.

With 8 bases removed from V and 1 base from J, the gap between germline ends came to 8 bases. Germline lookup yields CDR1 LGHDT and CDR2 YNNKEL (reference sequence). The CDR3 consists of 12 residues. This clonotype originated in a human donor with Susac syndrome. J is TRBJ1-1 and V is TRBV3-1; D remains unclear. Material for sequencing was CD4+ T cells from PBMCs. The CDR3: CASGESNTEAFF. In DNA form, the CDR3 reads TGTGCCAGCGGGGAATCGAACACTGAAGCTTTCTTT.